This T cell receptor (beta chain) was sequenced in a study of blood T cell repertoires in COVID-19. As for the study in general: There were acute and convalescent COVID-19 samples, and they came from the United States, Italy and Spain.

The CDR3 has 13 residues. CDR1 is LGHDT, CDR2 YNNKEL, per germline (reference sequence). V dropped 0 bases and J dropped 4 bases, with 6 bases sitting between them. Participants were aged about 18 to 100 years, lived in over 20 US areas, and enrolled virtually. Participant-given clinical history determined each cohort assignment. Each exposed participant met a COVID-19 case in the 2 weeks preceding study entry. Clones were sequenced by immunoSEQ multiplex PCR, and TCRdb holds only the in-frame ones, with some missing. The table lists some 340,000 clones, 85% to 95% of them singletons. Comments on this clone: The sample carries other DNA sequences with the same CDR3.

This sequence originates from a woman in her thirties who had been exposed to COVID-19. The chain employs TRBV3-1 (or the pseudogene TRBV3-2) and TRBJ2-5; D unresolved. The sample taken for sequencing was PBMCs or T cells enriched from blood (not recorded which). Written as DNA, the CDR3 is TGTGCCAGCAGCCAAGAAACAAGAGAGACCCAGTACTTC. Translation gives CASSQETRETQYF.